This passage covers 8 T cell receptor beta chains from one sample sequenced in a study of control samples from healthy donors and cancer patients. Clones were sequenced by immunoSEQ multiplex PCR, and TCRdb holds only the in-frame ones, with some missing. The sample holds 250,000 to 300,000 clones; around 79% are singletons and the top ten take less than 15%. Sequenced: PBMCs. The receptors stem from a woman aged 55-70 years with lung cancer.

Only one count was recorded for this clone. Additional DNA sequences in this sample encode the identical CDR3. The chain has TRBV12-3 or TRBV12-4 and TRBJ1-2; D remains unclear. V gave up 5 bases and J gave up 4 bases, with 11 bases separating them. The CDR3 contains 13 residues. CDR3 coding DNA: TGTGCCAGCAGTCGGTCGGGCGGCTATGGCTACACCTTC. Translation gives CASSRSGGYGYTF.

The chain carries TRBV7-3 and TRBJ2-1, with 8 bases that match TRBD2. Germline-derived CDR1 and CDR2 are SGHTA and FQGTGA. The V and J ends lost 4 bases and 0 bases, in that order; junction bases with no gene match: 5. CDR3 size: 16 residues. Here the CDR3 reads CASSSLAGTSYNEQFF. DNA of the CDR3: TGTGCCAGCAGCTCCCTAGCGGGTACCTCCTACAATGAGCAGTTCTTC.

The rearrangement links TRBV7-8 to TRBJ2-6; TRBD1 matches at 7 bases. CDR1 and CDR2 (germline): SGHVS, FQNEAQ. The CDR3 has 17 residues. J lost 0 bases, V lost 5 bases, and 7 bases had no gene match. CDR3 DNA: TGTGCCAGCAGCCCCTGGGACAGTCCCTCTGGGGCCAACGTCCTGACTTTC. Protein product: CASSPWDSPSGANVLTF.

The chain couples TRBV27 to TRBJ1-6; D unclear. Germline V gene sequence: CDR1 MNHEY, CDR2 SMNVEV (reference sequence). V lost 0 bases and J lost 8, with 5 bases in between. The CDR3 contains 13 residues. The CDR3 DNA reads TGTGCCAGCAGTTTATCTCGGGATTCACCCCTCCACTTT. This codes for CASSLSRDSPLHF.

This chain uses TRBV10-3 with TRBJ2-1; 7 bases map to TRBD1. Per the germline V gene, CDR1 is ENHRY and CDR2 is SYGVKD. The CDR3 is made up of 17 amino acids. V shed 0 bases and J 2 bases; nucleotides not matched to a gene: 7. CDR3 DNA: TGTGCCATCAGTGAGTCCTTGAGGGGGCCGCCCTACAATGAGCAGTTCTTC. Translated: CAISESLRGPPYNEQFF.

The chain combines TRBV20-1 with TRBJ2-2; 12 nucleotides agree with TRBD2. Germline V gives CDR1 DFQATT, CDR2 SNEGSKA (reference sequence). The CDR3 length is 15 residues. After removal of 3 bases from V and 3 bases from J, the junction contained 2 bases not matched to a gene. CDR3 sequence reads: CSASGTSGYTGELFF. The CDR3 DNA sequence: TGCAGTGCTAGTGGGACTAGCGGGTACACCGGGGAGCTGTTTTTT.

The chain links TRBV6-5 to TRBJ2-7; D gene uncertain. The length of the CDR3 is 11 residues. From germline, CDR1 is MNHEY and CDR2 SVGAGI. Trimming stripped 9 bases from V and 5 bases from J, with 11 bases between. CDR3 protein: CASMRKNEQYF. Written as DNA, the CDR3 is TGTGCCAGTATGCGGAAAAACGAGCAGTACTTC.

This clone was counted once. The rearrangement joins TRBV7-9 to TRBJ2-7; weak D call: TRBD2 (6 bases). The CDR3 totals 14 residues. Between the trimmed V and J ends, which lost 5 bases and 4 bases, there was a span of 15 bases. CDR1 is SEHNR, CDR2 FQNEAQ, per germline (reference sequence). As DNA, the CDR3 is TGTGCCAGCAGCAAGTACGGGGAGGCGTACGAGCAGTACTTC. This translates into CASSKYGEAYEQYF.